This T cell receptor beta chain was documented in a study of T cell responses to AZD1222 COVID-19 vaccine. On this clone: The antigen is undetermined.

V lost 2 bases and J lost 1, with 8 bases in between. CDR1 SNHLY and CDR2 FYNNEI come from the germline V gene. This CDR3 is 14 amino acids long. Pooled together were second doses at about 4 or about 12 weeks. This table comes from immunoSEQ multiplex PCR, and its TCRdb copy is limited to in-frame clones, with some not included. Of 70,000 to 80,000 clones in the sample, about 78% were seen once. Overall study results and limits: Baseline seropositives among AZD1222 recipients totaled only 5 to 7. Females outnumbered males among donors, who were mostly white British; clonal diversity was possibly underestimated. Repertoires were obtained solely post-peak T cell response.

This material consisted of peripheral blood, taken 28 days after the second AZD1222 dose. The chain has TRBV2 and TRBJ1-1; D ambiguous. The receptor comes from an adult who received the AZD1222 COVID-19 vaccine. The CDR3 DNA follows: TGTGCCAGCAGTGAATTAACCCCGAACACTGAAGCTTTCTTT. Its translation is CASSELTPNTEAFF.